This T cell receptor beta chain appears in the sequencing data of a study of identical twins. The length of the CDR3 is 13 residues. CDR1 and CDR2 from the germline V gene are SQVTM and ANQGSEA. Trimming pared 4 bases from V and 7 bases from J, leaving 16 bases between. Notes on the study in general: Its conclusions, products of cross-sectional statistical analysis, did not come from following the same donors. Some out-of-frame alpha sequences were shared by twins, and these showed excess low generation probability.

TCRdb used MiXCR to reprocess the 5' RACE reads, holding one entry per CDR3 protein. The sample includes some 600,000 distinct CDR3 sequences, 7% to 7.5% seen only once; the top ten take around 1.6%. All donors were healthy, and all were Caucasian. Turning to this clonotype: Its antigen is undetermined.

These data were likewise used in another study, on yellow fever vaccine responses in identical twins.

Material for sequencing was PBMCs. The chain has TRBV29-1 and TRBJ1-2; no reliable D call. This TCR derives from a woman aged 18-29 years in good health. The CDR3 nucleotides are TGCAGCGTTGCCACACCAGAGAAGGGTGGCTACACCTTC. It specifies CSVATPEKGGYTF.